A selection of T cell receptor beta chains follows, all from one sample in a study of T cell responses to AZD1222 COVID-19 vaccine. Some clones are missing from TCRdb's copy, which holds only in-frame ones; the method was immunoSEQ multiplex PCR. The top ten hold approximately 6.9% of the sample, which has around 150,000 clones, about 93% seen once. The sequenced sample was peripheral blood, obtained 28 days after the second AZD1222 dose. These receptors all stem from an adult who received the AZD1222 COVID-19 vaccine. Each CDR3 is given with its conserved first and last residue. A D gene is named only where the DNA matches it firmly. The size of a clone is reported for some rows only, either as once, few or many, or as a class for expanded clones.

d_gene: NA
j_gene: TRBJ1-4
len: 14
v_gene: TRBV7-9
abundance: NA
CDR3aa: CASSQQQNYEKLFF
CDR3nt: TGTGCCAGCAGCCAACAGCAGAACTATGAAAAACTGTTTTTT

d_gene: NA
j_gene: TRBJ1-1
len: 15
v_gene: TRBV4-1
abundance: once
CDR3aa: CASTLDRGANTEAFF
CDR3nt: TGCGCCAGCACCCTTGATCGGGGGGCGAACACTGAAGCTTTCTTT

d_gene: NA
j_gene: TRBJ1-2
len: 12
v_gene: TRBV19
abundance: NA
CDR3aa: CASSDTGYGYTF
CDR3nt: TGTGCCAGTAGTGATACAGGGTATGGCTACACCTTC

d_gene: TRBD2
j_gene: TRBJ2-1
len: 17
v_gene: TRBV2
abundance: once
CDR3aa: CASSEALVGLRRDEQFF
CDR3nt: TGTGCCAGCAGTGAAGCGCTTGTGGGACTACGCCGCGATGAGCAGTTCTTC

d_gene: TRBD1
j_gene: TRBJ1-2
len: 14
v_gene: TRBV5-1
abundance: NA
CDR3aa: CASSPGTEGFGYTF
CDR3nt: TGCGCCAGCAGCCCCGGGACAGAGGGGTTTGGCTACACCTTC

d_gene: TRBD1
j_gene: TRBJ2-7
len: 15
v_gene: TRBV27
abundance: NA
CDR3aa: CASSLNRGRINEQYF
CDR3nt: TGTGCCAGCAGTTTGAACAGGGGGCGGATAAACGAGCAGTACTTC

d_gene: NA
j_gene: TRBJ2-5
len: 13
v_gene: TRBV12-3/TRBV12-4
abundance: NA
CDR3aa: CASSITGSETQYF
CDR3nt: TGTGCCAGCAGTATAACAGGGTCGGAGACCCAGTACTTC

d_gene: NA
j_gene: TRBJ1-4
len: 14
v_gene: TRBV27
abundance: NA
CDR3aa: CASSLGTKNEKLFF
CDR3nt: TGTGCCAGCAGTTTAGGGACAAAAAATGAAAAACTGTTTTTT

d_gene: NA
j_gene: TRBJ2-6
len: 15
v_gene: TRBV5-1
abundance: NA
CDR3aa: CASSPGGTGANVLTF
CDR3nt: TGCGCCAGCAGCCCCGGTGGGACTGGGGCCAACGTCCTGACTTTC

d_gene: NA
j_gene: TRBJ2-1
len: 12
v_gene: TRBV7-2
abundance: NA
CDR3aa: CASSRIADEQFF
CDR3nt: TGTGCCAGCAGCCGGATAGCGGACGAGCAGTTCTTC

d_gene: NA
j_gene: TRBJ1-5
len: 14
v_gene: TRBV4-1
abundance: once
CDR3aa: CASSQILRNQPQHF
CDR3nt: TGCGCCAGCAGCCAAATTTTGCGCAATCAGCCCCAGCATTTT

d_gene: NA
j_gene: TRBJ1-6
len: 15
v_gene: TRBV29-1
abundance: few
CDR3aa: CSVRHPGDPYSPLHF
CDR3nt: TGCAGCGTTCGCCACCCGGGAGACCCTTATTCACCCCTCCACTTT

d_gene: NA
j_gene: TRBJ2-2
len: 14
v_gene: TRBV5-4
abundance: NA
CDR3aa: CASSLRWGTGELFF
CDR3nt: TGTGCCAGCAGCCTACGGTGGGGGACCGGGGAGCTGTTTTTT

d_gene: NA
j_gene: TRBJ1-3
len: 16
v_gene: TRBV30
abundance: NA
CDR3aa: CAWSVRQSSSGNTIYF
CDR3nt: TGTGCCTGGAGTGTAAGACAGTCTAGCTCTGGAAACACCATATATTTT

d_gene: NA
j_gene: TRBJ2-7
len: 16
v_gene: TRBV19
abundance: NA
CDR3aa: CASSNRGSGRTYEQYF
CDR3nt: TGTGCCAGTAGTAATAGAGGTAGCGGCCGAACCTACGAGCAGTACTTC

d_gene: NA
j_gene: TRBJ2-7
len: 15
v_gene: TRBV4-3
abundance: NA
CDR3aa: CASSQVADSSYEQYF
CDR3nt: TGCGCCAGCAGCCAAGTGGCGGACAGCTCCTACGAGCAGTACTTC

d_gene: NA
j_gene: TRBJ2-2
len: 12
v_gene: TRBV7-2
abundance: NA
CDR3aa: CASSLFGGELFF
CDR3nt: TGTGCCAGCAGCTTATTCGGCGGGGAGCTGTTTTTT

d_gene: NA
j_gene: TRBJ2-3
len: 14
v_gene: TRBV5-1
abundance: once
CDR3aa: CASSLLGSTDTQYF
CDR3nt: TGCGCCAGCAGCTTGTTGGGTAGCACAGATACGCAGTATTTT

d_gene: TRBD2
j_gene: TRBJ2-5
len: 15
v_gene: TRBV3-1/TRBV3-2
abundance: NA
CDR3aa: CASSQVPSGEETQYF
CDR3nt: TGTGCCAGCAGCCAAGTCCCTAGCGGGGAGGAGACCCAGTACTTC

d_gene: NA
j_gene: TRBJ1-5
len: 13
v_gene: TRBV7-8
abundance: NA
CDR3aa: CASTERGWQPQHF
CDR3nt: TGTGCCAGCACCGAGAGGGGTTGGCAGCCCCAGCATTTT

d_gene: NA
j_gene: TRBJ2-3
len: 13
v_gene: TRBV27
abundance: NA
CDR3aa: CASSFPGADTQYF
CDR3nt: TGTGCCAGCAGTTTTCCGGGGGCAGATACGCAGTATTTT

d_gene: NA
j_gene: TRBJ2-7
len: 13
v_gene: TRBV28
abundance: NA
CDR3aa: CASSLDSSHEQYF
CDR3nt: TGTGCCAGCAGTTTAGACAGCTCTCACGAGCAGTACTTC

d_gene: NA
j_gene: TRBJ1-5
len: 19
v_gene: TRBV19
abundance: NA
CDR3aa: CASSISSPWSGEWGQPQHF
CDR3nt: TGTGCCAGTAGTATTTCATCCCCCTGGAGCGGGGAGTGGGGTCAGCCCCAGCATTTT

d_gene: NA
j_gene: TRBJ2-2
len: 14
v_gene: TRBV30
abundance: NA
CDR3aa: CAWNGPGNTGELFF
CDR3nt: TGTGCCTGGAACGGACCCGGAAACACCGGGGAGCTGTTTTTT

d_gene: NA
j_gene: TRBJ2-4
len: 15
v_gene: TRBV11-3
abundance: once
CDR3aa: CASSLGGATKNIQYF
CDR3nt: TGTGCCAGCAGCCTGGGGGGGGCGACCAAAAACATTCAGTACTTC

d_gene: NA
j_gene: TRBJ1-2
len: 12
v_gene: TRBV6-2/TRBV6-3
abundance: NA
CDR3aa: CASSLGNYGYTF
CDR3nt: TGTGCCAGCAGCCTTGGTAACTATGGCTACACCTTC